This T cell receptor beta chain was identified in a study of memory CD4+ T cells and cytomegalovirus serostatus. CDR1 and CDR2 from the germline V gene are SGHAT and FQNNGV. The CDR3 has 14 residues. V shed 5 bases and J 10 bases; nucleotides not matched to a gene: 9. How the authors handled the data: After removing out-of-frame reads, approximately 2.2 million distinct TCRbeta sequences remained. Assay: immunoSEQ multiplex PCR; the TCRdb copy retains only in-frame clones and omits some. V and J calls and clone size come straight from that table; D and trimming were deduced from the DNA. The repertoire holds 50,000 to 65,000 clones, with 75% to 80% as singletons. This clone was seen a handful of times. Single viable CD3+CD4+CD8-CD45RO+ cells were sorted as the memory CD4+ T cells.

The chain uses TRBV11-2 and TRBJ2-1; TRBD2 agrees at 9 bases. This clonotype originated in an adult in good health and CMV-seronegative. The sequenced material came from memory CD4+ T cells from blood. CDR3 DNA: TGTGCCAGCAGCCAATGGGGCGGGAGGGCCGAGCAGTTCTTC. Protein: CASSQWGGRAEQFF.